The clone carrying this T cell receptor (beta chain) appeared a few times. TCR beta CDR3 regions were amplified from RNA. The HTBI primer set drove a first-round RT-PCR of the TCR CDR3. One entry per CDR3 protein, called by TCRdb with MiXCR from the multiplex PCR reads. The table lists roughly 500,000 distinct CDR3 sequences, about 45% of them singletons, with over 15% in the top ten. This sample stems from a study of T cells in Graves' hyperthyroidism and ophthalmopathy. There are 14 residues in the CDR3. Germline V lookup: CDR1 ENHRY, CDR2 SYGVKD. V was shortened by 4 bases and J by 2 bases, with 11 bases between the two germline ends.

The chain combines TRBV10-3 with TRBJ2-5; D is uncertain. Sequenced sample: peripheral blood or thyroid tissue (not recorded which). The sequence derives from an adult woman with Graves' disease, either hyperthyroidism or ophthalmopathy (not recorded which). CDR3 amino acids: CAISARRLQETQYF. The CDR3 DNA follows: TGTGCCATCAGTGCTAGACGCCTTCAAGAGACCCAGTACTTC.